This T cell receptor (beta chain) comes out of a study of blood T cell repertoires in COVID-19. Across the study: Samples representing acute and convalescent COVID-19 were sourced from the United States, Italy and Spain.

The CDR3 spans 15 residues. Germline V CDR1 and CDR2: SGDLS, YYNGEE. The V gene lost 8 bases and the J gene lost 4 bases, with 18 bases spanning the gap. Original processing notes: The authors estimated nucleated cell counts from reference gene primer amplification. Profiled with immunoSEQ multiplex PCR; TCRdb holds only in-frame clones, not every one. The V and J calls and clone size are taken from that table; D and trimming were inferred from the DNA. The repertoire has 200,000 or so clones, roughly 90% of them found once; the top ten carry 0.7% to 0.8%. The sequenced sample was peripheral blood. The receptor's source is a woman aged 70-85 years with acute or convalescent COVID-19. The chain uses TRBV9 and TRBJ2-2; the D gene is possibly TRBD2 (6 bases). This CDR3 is CASSIGSLGTGELFF. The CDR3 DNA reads TGTGCCAGTTCTATCGGGAGCTTGGGCACCGGGGAGCTGTTTTTT.